Below, 8 T cell receptor beta chains from the same sample are listed, as sequenced in a study of blood T cell dynamics during melanoma immunotherapy. Time point here: week 3, after first cycle of checkpoint inhibitor. TCRdb's table, derived via immunoSEQ multiplex PCR, lists solely in-frame clones and lacks some. The sample consists of roughly 30,000 clones, 65% to 85% of them appearing once. This specimen consisted of blood, obtained from a patient treated with checkpoint blockade. These receptors came from a human donor with melanoma.

This clone was seen a few times. Germline is not matched at one junction end, which may reflect a read error. The genes are TRBV7-7 and TRBJ2-3; 14 positions agree with TRBD2. From germline, CDR1 is SSHAT and CDR2 FNYEAQ (reference sequence). This CDR3 comprises 16 residues. This CDR3 reads CASSLGTSGSLDTQYF. The CDR3 region has the DNA TGTGCTAGCAGCTTGGGGACTAGCGGGAGTTTAGATACGCAGTATTTT.

The genes are TRBV7-4 and TRBJ1-3, with D possibly being TRBD1 (5 bases). CDR1 and CDR2 (germline): SGHVT, SQSDAQ. The V end was cut by 3 bases, the J end by 3 bases, with 12 bases between. The CDR3 consists of 15 residues. CDR3 sequence: CASSLGTWFGNTIYF. The CDR3, as DNA: TGTGCCAGCAGCTTGGGGACGTGGTTTGGAAACACCATATATTTT.

The rearrangement links TRBV7-9 to TRBJ2-1, with D perhaps matching TRBD1 (6 bases). Between the trimmed V and J ends, which lost 5 bases and 3 bases, there was a span of 11 bases. This CDR3 contains 14 residues. Germline assignment: CDR1 SEHNR and CDR2 FQNEAQ (reference sequence). The CDR3 sequence is CASSRDNFYNEQFF. CDR3 nucleotides: TGTGCCAGCAGCCGGGACAATTTCTACAATGAGCAGTTCTTC.

This clone is medium-sized (0.01 to 0.1%) within its sample. J is TRBJ2-7 and V is TRBV5-4, with a possible D match to TRBD1 (6 bases). V lost 4 bases, J lost 3 bases, and 17 bases lay in between. Germline V gene sequence: CDR1 SGHNT, CDR2 YYREEE (reference sequence). This CDR3 spans 15 amino acids. The CDR3 nucleotides read TGTGCCAGCAGCCAAGACAGGTCGGGGCTCTACGAGCAGTACTTC. Its translation: CASSQDRSGLYEQYF.

In DNA, the CDR3 is TGTGCCAGCAGTTTATCGAAGGTAGTCTACAATGAGCAGTTCTTC. Translation: CASSLSKVVYNEQFF. This chain links TRBV27 with TRBJ2-1; D gene uncertain. Germline CDR1 and CDR2: MNHEY and SMNVEV (reference sequence). V lost 0 bases, J lost 3 bases, and 9 bases lay in between. The CDR3 has 15 amino acids.

This clone is a singleton in its sample. DNA of the CDR3: TGCGCCAGCAGCTTGACAGGGACAGATACGCAGTATTTT. Protein: CASSLTGTDTQYF. The chain is built from TRBV5-1 and TRBJ2-3, with D possibly TRBD1 on 6 matching bases. The germline gives CDR1 SGHRS, CDR2 YFSETQ. Deletions cut 1 base from V and 3 bases from J, with 6 bases between. The CDR3 loop spans 13 amino acids.

V is TRBV5-1 and J is TRBJ2-3; 8 bases align to TRBD2. Trimming at V came to 0 bases and at J to 0 bases, leaving 6 bases not matched to a gene. This CDR3 has 17 amino acids. CDR1 and CDR2 from the germline V gene are SGHRS and YFSETQ. The CDR3 DNA reads TGCGCCAGCAGCTTGGGGTCTAGCGGGCCTAGCACAGATACGCAGTATTTT. This encodes CASSLGSSGPSTDTQYF.

The rearrangement joins TRBV6-1 to TRBJ1-2, with D possibly being TRBD1 (6 bases). The CDR3 has 14 residues. V was shortened by 6 bases and J by 0 bases, with 11 bases between the two germline ends. The germline V gene encodes CDR1 MNHNS and CDR2 SASEGT. This chain's CDR3 is CASRRDNANYGYTF. The CDR3 DNA is TGTGCCAGCAGACGGGACAACGCTAACTATGGCTACACCTTC.